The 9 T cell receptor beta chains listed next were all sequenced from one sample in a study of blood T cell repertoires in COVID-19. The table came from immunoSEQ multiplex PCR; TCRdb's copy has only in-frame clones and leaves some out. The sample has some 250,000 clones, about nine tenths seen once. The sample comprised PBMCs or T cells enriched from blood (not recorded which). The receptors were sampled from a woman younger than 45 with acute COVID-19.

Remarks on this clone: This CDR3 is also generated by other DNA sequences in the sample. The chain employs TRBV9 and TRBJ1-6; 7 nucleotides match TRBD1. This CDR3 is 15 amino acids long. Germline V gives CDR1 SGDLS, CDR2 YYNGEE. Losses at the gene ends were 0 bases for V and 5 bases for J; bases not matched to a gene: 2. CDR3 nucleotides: TGTGCCAGCAGCGTAGGTCAGGGGGATAATTCACCCCTCCACTTT. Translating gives CASSVGQGDNSPLHF. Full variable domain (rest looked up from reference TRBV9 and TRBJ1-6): DSGVTQTPKHLITATGQRVTLRCSPRSGDLSVYWYQQSLDQGLQFLIQYYNGEERAKGNILERFSAQQFPDLHSELNLSSLELGDSALYFCASSVGQGDNSPLHFGNGTRLTVT.

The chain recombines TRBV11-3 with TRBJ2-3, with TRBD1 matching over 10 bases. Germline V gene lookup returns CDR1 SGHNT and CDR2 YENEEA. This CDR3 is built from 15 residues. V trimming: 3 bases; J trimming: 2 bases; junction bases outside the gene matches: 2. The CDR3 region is CASSLGQGSTDTQYF. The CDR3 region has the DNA TGTGCCAGCAGCTTGGGACAGGGGTCCACAGATACGCAGTATTTT.

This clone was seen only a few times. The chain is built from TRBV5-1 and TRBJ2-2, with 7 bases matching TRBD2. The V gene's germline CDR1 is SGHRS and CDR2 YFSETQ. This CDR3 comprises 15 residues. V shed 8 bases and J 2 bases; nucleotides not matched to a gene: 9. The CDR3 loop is CASFPGGFNTGELFF. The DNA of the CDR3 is TGCGCCAGTTTTCCGGGAGGCTTCAACACCGGGGAGCTGTTTTTT.

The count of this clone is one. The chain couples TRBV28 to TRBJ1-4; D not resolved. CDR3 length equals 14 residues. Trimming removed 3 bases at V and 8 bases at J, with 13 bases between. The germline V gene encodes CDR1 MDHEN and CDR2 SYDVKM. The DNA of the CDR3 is TGTGCCAGCAGTTTTGGCACAGTCGTGGAAAAACTGTTTTTT. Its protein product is CASSFGTVVEKLFF.

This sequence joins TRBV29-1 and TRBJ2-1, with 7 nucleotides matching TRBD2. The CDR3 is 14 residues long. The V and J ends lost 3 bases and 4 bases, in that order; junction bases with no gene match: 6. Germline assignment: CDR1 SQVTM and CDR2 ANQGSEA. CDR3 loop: CSVEWGGSYNEQFF. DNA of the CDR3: TGCAGCGTTGAGTGGGGGGGGTCATACAATGAGCAGTTCTTC.

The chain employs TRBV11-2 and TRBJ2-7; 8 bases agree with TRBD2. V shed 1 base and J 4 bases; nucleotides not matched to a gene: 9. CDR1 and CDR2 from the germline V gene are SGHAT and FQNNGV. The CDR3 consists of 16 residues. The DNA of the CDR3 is TGTGCCAGCAGCTTAGCGATCGGGGGGGAAGGGTACGAGCAGTACTTC. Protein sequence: CASSLAIGGEGYEQYF.

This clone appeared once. The CDR3 spells CAWGRGQGETQYF. In DNA form, the CDR3 reads TGTGCCTGGGGGAGGGGACAGGGGGAGACCCAGTACTTC. J is TRBJ2-5 and V is TRBV30, with 10 bases identical to TRBD1. Germline CDR1 GTSNPN, CDR2 SVGIG (reference sequence). CDR3 length: 13 residues. Germline trimming cut 5 bases from V and 5 bases from J; bases unmatched to any gene: 5.

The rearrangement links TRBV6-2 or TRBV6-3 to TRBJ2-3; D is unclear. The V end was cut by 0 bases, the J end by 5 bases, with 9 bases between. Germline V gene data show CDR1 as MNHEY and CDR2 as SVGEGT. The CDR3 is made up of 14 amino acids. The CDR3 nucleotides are TGTGCCAGCAGTTACTCTCGCCGAGTAGATACGCAGTATTTT. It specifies CASSYSRRVDTQYF.

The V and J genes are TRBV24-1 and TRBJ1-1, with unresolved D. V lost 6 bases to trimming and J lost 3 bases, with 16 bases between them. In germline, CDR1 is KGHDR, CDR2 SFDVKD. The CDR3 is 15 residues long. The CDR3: CATSLTPQKDTEAFF. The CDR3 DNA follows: TGTGCCACCAGTTTGACACCCCAGAAGGACACTGAAGCTTTCTTT.